Ten or more counts support the clone carrying this T cell receptor (beta chain). Its antigen is as yet unknown. The germline V and J ends were trimmed by 0 bases and 7 bases, with 8 bases remaining between them. The CDR3 has 14 residues. Germline CDR1 and CDR2: SGHRS and YFSETQ. The data are from a study of regulatory T cells in long-lasting Graves disease. Study in general: Persistence in Graves' disease required over 5 years of antithyroid drugs plus positive TSH receptor antibodies. Study conclusions and caveats: Relative to newly diagnosed Graves' patients, persistent ones had lower TCR diversity. Persistent disease showed a preference for TRBV28, TRBJ1-2 and TRBJ2-5.

CDR3 regions were amplified by Arm-PCR using iRepertoire HTBI primers to build TCR beta libraries. TCRdb reprocessed the multiplex PCR reads with MiXCR, giving one entry per CDR3 protein. The sample lists 400,000 to 500,000 distinct CDR3 sequences, around 21% seen once, with roughly 8% in the top ten. Sample time point: persistent/refractory GD, antithyroid drugs over 5 years with positive TRAb. From PBMCs, RNA was extracted and then used to make the TCR library. Diagnosing Graves' disease relied on the American Thyroid Association guidelines. The source material was peripheral blood mononuclear cells (PBMCs), sampled when the disease was refractory, from a patient treated with antithyroid drugs. This TCR was sampled from a female donor with Graves disease. V and J are TRBV5-1 and TRBJ1-6; weak D call: TRBD1 (5 bases). CDR3 nucleotide sequence: TGCGCCAGCAGCTTGGGCAGGGAAAATTCACCCCTCCACTTT. Translated: CASSLGRENSPLHF.